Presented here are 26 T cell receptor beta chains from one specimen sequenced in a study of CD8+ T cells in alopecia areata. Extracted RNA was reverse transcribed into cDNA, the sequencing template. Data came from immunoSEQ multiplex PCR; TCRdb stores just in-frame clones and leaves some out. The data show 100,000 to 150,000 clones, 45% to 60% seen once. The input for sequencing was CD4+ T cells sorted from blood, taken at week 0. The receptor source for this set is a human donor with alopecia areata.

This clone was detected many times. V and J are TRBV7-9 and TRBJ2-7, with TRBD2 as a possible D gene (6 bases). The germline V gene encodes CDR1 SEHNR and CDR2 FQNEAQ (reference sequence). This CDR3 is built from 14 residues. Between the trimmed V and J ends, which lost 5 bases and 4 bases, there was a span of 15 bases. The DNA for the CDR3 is TGTGCCAGCAGCCCGGGGGACGGAGAGTACGAGCAGTACTTC. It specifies CASSPGDGEYEQYF.

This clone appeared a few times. In nucleotides, the CDR3 is TGTGCCAGCAGTTCCCAAGGGAGCGGGAGAGCCAAAAACATTCAGTACTTC. Its protein is CASSSQGSGRAKNIQYF. The chain is built from TRBV27 and TRBJ2-4; 8 positions agree with TRBD2. The CDR3 extends over 17 amino acids. V lost 4 bases, J lost 0 bases, and 8 bases stayed unmatched. From germline, CDR1 is MNHEY and CDR2 SMNVEV (reference sequence).

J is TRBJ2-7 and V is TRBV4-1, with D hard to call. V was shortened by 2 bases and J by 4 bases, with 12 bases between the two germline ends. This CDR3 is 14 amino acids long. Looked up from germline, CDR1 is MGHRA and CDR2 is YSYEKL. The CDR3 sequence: CASSQPPTHYEQYF. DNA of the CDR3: TGCGCCAGCAGCCAACCCCCTACCCATTACGAGCAGTACTTC.

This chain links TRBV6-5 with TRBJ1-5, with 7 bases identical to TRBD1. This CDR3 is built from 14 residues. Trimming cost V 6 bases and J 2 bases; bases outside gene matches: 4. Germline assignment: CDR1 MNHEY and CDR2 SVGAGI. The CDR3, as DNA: TGTGCCAGCAGACAGGGGACGGGCAATCAGCCCCAGCATTTT. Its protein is CASRQGTGNQPQHF.

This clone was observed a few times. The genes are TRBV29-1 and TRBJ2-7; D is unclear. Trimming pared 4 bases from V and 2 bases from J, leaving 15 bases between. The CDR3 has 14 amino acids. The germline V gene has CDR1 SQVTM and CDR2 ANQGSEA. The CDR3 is CSVARMGSTYEQYF. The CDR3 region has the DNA TGCAGCGTTGCCCGGATGGGATCCACCTACGAGCAGTACTTC.

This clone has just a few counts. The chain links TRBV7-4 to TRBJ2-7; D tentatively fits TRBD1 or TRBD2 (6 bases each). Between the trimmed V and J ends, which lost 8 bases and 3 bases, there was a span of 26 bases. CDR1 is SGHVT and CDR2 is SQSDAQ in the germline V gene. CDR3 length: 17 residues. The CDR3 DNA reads TGTGCCAGCCCCGGACACCCGGGGGCGGGAACGATCTACGAGCAGTACTTC. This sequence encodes CASPGHPGAGTIYEQYF.

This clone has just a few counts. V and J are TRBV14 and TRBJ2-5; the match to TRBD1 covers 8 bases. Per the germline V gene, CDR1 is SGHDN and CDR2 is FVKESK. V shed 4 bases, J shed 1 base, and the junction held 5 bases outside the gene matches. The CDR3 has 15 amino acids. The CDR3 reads CASSRLGQGQETQYF. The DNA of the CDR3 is TGTGCCAGCAGCCGGCTCGGACAGGGCCAAGAGACCCAGTACTTC.

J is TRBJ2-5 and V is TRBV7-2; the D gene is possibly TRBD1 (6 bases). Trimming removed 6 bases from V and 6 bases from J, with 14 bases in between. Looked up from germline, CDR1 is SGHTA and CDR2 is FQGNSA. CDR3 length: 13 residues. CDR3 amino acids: CASSKQGLKTQYF. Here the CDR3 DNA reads TGTGCCAGCAGTAAACAGGGATTGAAGACCCAGTACTTC.

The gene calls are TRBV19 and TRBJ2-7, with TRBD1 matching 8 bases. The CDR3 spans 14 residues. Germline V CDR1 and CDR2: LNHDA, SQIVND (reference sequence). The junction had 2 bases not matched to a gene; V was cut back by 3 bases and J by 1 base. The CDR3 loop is CASSMGQASYEQYF. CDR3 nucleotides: TGTGCCAGTAGTATGGGACAGGCTTCCTACGAGCAGTACTTC. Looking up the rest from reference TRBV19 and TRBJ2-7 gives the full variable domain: DGGITQSPKYLFRKEGQNVTLSCEQNLNHDAMYWYRQDPGQGLRLIYYSQIVNDFQKGDIAEGYSVSREKKESFPLTVTSAQKNPTAFYLCASSMGQASYEQYFGPGTRLTVT.

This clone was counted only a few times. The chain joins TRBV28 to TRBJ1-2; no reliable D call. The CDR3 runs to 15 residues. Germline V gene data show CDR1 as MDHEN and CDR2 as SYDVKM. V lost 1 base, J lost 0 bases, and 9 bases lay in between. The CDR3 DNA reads TGTGCCAGCAGTTTATATGCAGAGTCTAACTATGGCTACACCTTC. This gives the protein CASSLYAESNYGYTF.

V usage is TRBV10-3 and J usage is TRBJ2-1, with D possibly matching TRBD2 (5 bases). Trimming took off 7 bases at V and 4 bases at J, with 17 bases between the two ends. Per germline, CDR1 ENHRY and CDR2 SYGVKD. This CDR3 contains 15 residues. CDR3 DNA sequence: TGTGCCATCACCGAGACGCTAGCCGATTACAATGAGCAGTTCTTC. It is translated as CAITETLADYNEQFF.

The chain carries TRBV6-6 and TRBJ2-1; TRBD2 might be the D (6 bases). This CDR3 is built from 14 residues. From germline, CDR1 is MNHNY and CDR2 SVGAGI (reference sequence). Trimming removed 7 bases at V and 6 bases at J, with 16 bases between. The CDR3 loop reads CASTDRGSGNEQFF. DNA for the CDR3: TGTGCCAGCACCGACCGGGGGTCGGGCAATGAGCAGTTCTTC.

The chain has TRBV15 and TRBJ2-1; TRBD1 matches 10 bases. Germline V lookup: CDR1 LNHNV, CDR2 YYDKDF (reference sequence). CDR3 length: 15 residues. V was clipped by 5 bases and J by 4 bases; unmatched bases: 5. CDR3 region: CATSFRDRGYNEQFF. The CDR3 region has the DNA TGTGCCACCAGCTTCCGGGACAGGGGATACAATGAGCAGTTCTTC.

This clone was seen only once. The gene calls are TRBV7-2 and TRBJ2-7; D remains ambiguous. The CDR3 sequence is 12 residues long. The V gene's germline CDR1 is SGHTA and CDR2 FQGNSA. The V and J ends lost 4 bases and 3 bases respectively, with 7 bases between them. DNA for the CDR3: TGTGCCAGCAGCTGGTTGGGCTACGAGCAGTACTTC. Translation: CASSWLGYEQYF.

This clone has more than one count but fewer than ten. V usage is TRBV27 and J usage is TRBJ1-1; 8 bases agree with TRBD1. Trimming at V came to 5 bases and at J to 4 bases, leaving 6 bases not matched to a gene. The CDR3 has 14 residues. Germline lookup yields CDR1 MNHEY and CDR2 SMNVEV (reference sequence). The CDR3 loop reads CASSAHRGATEAFF. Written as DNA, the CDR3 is TGTGCCAGCAGTGCCCACAGGGGGGCCACTGAAGCTTTCTTT.

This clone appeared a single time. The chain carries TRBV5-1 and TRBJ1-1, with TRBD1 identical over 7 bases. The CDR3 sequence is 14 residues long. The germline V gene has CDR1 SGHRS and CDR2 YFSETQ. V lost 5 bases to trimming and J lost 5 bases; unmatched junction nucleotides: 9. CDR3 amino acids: CASSLDRVGTEAFF. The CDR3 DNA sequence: TGCGCCAGCAGTCTCGACAGGGTCGGTACTGAAGCTTTCTTT.

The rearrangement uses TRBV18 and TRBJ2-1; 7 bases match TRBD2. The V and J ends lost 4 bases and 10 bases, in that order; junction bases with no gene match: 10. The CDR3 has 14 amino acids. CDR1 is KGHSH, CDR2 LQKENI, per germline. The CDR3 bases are TGTGCCAGCTCACGTGGGGTCACCGGGAGGGAGCAGTTCTTC. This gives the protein CASSRGVTGREQFF.

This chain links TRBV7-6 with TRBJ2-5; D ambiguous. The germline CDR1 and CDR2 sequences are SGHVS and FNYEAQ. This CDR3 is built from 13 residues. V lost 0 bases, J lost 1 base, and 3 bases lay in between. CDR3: CASSLASQETQYF. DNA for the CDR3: TGTGCCAGCAGCTTAGCGAGCCAAGAGACCCAGTACTTC.

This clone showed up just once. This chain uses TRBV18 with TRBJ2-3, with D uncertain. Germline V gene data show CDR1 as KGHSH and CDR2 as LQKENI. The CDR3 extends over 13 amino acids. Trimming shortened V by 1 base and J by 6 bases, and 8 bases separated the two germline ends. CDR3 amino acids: CASSPLISDTQYF. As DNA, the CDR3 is TGTGCCAGCTCACCACTGATATCTGATACGCAGTATTTT.

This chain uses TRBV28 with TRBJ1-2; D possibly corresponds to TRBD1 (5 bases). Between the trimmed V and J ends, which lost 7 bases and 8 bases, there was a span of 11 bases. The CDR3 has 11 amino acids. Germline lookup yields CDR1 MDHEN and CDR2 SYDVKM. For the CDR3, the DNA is TGTGCCAGCATTGGGGGTCAAGGCTACACCTTC. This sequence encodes CASIGGQGYTF.

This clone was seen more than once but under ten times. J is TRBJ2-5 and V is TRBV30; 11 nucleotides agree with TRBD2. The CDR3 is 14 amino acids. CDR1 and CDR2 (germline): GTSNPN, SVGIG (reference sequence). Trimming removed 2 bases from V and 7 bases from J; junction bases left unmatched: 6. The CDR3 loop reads CAWSPGLAVLTQYF. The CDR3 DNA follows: TGTGCCTGGAGTCCGGGACTAGCGGTTTTGACCCAGTACTTC.

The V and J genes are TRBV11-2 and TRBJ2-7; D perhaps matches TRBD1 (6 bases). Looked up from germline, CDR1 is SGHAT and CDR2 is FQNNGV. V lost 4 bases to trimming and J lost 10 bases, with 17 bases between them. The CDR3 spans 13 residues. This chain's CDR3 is CASSSDRAGVQYF. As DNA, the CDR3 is TGTGCCAGCAGCTCAGACCGCGCAGGGGTTCAGTACTTC. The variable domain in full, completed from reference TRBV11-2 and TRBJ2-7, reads EAGVAQSPRYKIIEKRQSVAFWCNPISGHATLYWYQQILGQGPKLLIQFQNNGVVDDSQLPKDRFSAERLKGVDSTLKIQPAKLEDSAVYLCASSSDRAGVQYFGPGTRLTVT.

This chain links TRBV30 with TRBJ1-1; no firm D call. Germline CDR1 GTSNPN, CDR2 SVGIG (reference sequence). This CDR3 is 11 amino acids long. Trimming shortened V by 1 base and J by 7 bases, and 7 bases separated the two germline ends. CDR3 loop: CAWSAQDEAFF. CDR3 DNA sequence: TGTGCCTGGAGTGCCCAGGATGAAGCTTTCTTT. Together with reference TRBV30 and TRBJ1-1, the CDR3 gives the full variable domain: SQTIHQWPATLVQPVGSPLSLECTVEGTSNPNLYWYRQAAGRGLQLLFYSVGIGQISSEVPQNLSASRPQDRQFILSSKKLLLSDSGFYLCAWSAQDEAFFGQGTRLTVV.

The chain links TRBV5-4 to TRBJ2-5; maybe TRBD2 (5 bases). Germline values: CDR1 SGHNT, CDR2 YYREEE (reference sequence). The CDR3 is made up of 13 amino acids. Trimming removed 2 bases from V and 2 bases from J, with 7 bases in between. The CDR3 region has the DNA TGTGCCAGCAGCTTTGACTATCAAGAGACCCAGTACTTC. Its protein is CASSFDYQETQYF.

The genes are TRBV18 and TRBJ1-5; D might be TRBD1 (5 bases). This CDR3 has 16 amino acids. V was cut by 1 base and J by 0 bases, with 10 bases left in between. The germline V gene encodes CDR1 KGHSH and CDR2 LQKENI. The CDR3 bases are TGTGCCAGCTCACCACAGCGGGGGTTTAGCAATCAGCCCCAGCATTTT. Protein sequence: CASSPQRGFSNQPQHF. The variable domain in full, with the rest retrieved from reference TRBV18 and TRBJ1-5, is NAGVMQNPRHLVRRRGQEARLRCSPMKGHSHVYWYRQLPEEGLKFMVYLQKENIIDESGMPKERFSAEFPKEGPSILRIQQVVRGDSAAYFCASSPQRGFSNQPQHFGDGTRLSIL.

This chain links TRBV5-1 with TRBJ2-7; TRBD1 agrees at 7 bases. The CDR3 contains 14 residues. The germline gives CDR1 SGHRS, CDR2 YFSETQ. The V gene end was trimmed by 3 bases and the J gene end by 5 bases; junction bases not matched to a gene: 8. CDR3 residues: CASSSQTGTHEQYF. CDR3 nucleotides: TGCGCCAGCAGCTCCCAGACAGGGACCCACGAGCAGTACTTC.